These 16 T cell receptor beta chains were sequenced from one sample in a study of blood T cell repertoires in COVID-19. Some clones are missing from TCRdb's copy, which holds only in-frame ones; the method was immunoSEQ multiplex PCR. The repertoire has about 210,000 clones, roughly 82% of them found once; the top ten carry about an eighth. Sequencing was done on a sample of peripheral blood. The receptors were sampled from a woman aged 40 to 55 with acute or convalescent COVID-19.

The chain links TRBV5-4 to TRBJ2-3; 8 bases are shared with TRBD2. Per germline, CDR1 SGHNT and CDR2 YYREEE (reference sequence). The CDR3 consists of 15 residues. Germline trimming cut 3 bases from V and 7 bases from J; bases unmatched to any gene: 10. Here the CDR3 reads CASSSRMSGRNTQYF. The CDR3 nucleotides are TGTGCCAGCAGCTCCAGGATGAGCGGGAGAAATACGCAGTATTTT.

A single count supports this clone. CDR3 protein: CASSEGQGFFYEQYF. CDR3 sequence (DNA): TGTGCCAGCAGTGAGGGACAGGGGTTTTTCTACGAGCAGTACTTC. The chain links TRBV2 to TRBJ2-7; TRBD1 matches 10 bases. The CDR3 extends over 15 amino acids. CDR1 and CDR2 (germline): SNHLY, FYNNEI. Trimming cost V 3 bases and J 3 bases; bases outside gene matches: 5. Using reference TRBV2 and TRBJ2-7 for the parts outside the CDR3, the full variable domain is EPEVTQTPSHQVTQMGQEVILRCVPISNHLYFYWYRQILGQKVEFLVSFYNNEISEKSEIFDDQFSVERPDGSNFTLKIRSTKLEDSAMYFCASSEGQGFFYEQYFGPGTRLTVT.

The chain links TRBV11-1 to TRBJ2-7; D possibly corresponds to TRBD1 (6 bases). Deletions cut 0 bases from V and 2 bases from J, with 8 bases between. Germline-derived CDR1 and CDR2 are SGHAT and FQDESV (reference sequence). The CDR3 is 14 amino acids. The CDR3: CASSLAGAAYEQYF. The CDR3 bases are TGTGCCAGCAGCTTAGCGGGGGCGGCCTACGAGCAGTACTTC.

The V call is TRBV19, the J call TRBJ2-3; 9 bases line up with TRBD2. Trimming cost V 5 bases and J 1 base; bases outside gene matches: 10. The germline CDR1 and CDR2 sequences are LNHDA and SQIVND (reference sequence). The CDR3 consists of 17 residues. CDR3 sequence (DNA): TGTGCCAGTAGTCTTGTTAGCGGGGGAAAGGGCACAGATACGCAGTATTTT. The encoded protein is CASSLVSGGKGTDTQYF.

The chain employs TRBV6-5 and TRBJ1-4, with TRBD1 matching 7 bases. Germline loops: CDR1 MNHEY, CDR2 SVGAGI. This CDR3 is 13 amino acids long. Losses at the gene ends were 5 bases for V and 8 bases for J; bases not matched to a gene: 5. CDR3 nucleotide sequence: TGTGCCAGCAGTATCGACAGGGCAGAAAAACTGTTTTTT. Translating gives CASSIDRAEKLFF.

This chain connects TRBV30 to TRBJ2-7, with TRBD1 matching 7 bases. V trimming: 2 bases; J trimming: 3 bases; junction bases outside the gene matches: 7. CDR3 size: 14 residues. The germline V gene has CDR1 GTSNPN and CDR2 SVGIG (reference sequence). The CDR3 nucleotides are TGTGCCTGGAGTACCGGGACAGCTTTCTACGAGCAGTACTTC. This codes for CAWSTGTAFYEQYF.

This chain links TRBV6-2 or TRBV6-3 with TRBJ1-2; D possibly corresponds to TRBD1 (5 bases). The CDR3 extends over 12 amino acids. V was pared by 5 bases and J by 5 bases, with 9 bases between. CDR1 is MNHEY, CDR2 SVGEGT, per germline. Here the CDR3 DNA reads TGTGCCAGCAGTCCGACAGTATATGGCTACACCTTC. Protein product: CASSPTVYGYTF.

In its sample, this clone was seen once. The chain uses TRBV5-1 and TRBJ1-3; maybe TRBD1 (5 bases). Germline loops: CDR1 SGHRS, CDR2 YFSETQ. The V gene lost 2 bases and the J gene lost 0 bases, with 12 bases spanning the gap. This CDR3 spans 16 amino acids. The DNA for the CDR3 is TGCGCCAGCAGCTTATCAGGGTTCCCCTCTGGAAACACCATATATTTT. Translation: CASSLSGFPSGNTIYF.

The rearrangement links TRBV19 to TRBJ2-3, with 10 bases aligning to TRBD2. The V gene's germline CDR1 is LNHDA and CDR2 SQIVND (reference sequence). Unmatched junction bases numbered 9, after V lost 7 bases and J lost 2 bases. The CDR3 runs 16 residues. This CDR3 reads CASTPTSGRLTDTQYF. The CDR3 DNA sequence: TGTGCCAGTACTCCGACTAGCGGGCGTCTCACAGATACGCAGTATTTT.

The gene calls are TRBV30 and TRBJ2-1, with 7 bases aligning to TRBD2. The CDR3 has 14 residues. The germline CDR1 and CDR2 sequences are GTSNPN and SVGIG (reference sequence). The V gene end was trimmed by 1 base and the J gene end by 9 bases; junction bases not matched to a gene: 9. Here the CDR3 reads CAWSAGLGVGEQFF. CDR3 nucleotide sequence: TGTGCCTGGAGTGCCGGACTAGGTGTGGGTGAGCAGTTCTTC.

This clone was picked up one time. Different DNA sequences within this sample yield the same CDR3. This chain joins TRBV27 and TRBJ2-7; D perhaps matches TRBD1 (5 bases). The CDR3 has 11 residues. Germline V gene data show CDR1 as MNHEY and CDR2 as SMNVEV (reference sequence). V lost 5 bases and J 3 bases, leaving 5 bases between the germline ends. DNA for the CDR3: TGTGCCAGCAGTCAGGGCTACGAGCAGTACTTC. This translates into CASSQGYEQYF.

The chain carries TRBV6-6 and TRBJ1-2; TRBD1 matches at 8 bases. The CDR3 is 14 residues long. The V segment lost 0 bases and the J segment 6 bases; nucleotides outside the gene matches: 3. From germline, CDR1 is MNHNY and CDR2 SVGAGI (reference sequence). The CDR3 protein is CASSYSGQGHGYTF. DNA of the CDR3: TGTGCCAGCAGTTACTCCGGACAGGGACATGGCTACACCTTC.

The V call is TRBV12-3 or TRBV12-4, the J call TRBJ2-7, with D uncertain. CDR3 length: 10 residues. V dropped 7 bases and J dropped 6 bases, with 7 bases sitting between them. The CDR3 here is CASTHSEQYF. The CDR3 DNA follows: TGTGCCAGCACCCATTCCGAGCAGTACTTC.

As to this clone: This CDR3 is missing its conserved last phenylalanine or tryptophan, likely due to a read error. No DNA is shown, since the ends of the CDR3 on it are uncertain; the CDR3 is the one TCRdb lists. The gene calls are TRBV7-7 and TRBJ2-4; TRBD1 reflects the table's D call only, with no check against the DNA. Germline assignment: CDR1 SSHAT and CDR2 FNYEAQ (reference sequence). The CDR3 length equals 12 residues, ends included. CDR3 residues: CASSVGGQGICL.

The rearrangement joins TRBV7-2 to TRBJ1-2, with 7 bases lining up with TRBD1. The germline V gene has CDR1 SGHTA and CDR2 FQGNSA. V gave up 5 bases and J gave up 4 bases; unmatched junction bases: 10. The CDR3 has 15 residues. CDR3 bases: TGTGCCAGCAGCATCACCGCCGGGACAGTCTATGGCTACACCTTC. As protein: CASSITAGTVYGYTF. The full variable domain, with the rest looked up from reference TRBV7-2 and TRBJ1-2, is GAGVSQSPSNKVTEKGKDVELRCDPISGHTALYWYRQSLGQGLEFLIYFQGNSAPDKSGLPSDRFSAERTGGSVSTLTIQRTQQEDSAVYLCASSITAGTVYGYTFGSGTRLTVV.

The chain links TRBV6-5 to TRBJ2-1; D is possibly TRBD2 (6 bases). The germline CDR1 and CDR2 sequences are MNHEY and SVGAGI. The V gene lost 6 bases and the J gene lost 0 bases, with 12 bases spanning the gap. This CDR3 has 15 residues. CDR3 in amino acids: CASSWDSGSYNEQFF. CDR3 bases: TGTGCCAGCAGCTGGGACTCCGGCTCCTACAATGAGCAGTTCTTC.